This record concerns one TCR beta chain sequence. Its antigen is currently unknown. Generated by immunoSEQ multiplex PCR, the TCRdb table keeps only in-frame clones and is missing some. Of more than 50,000 clones in the sample, about 85% were seen once. This specimen belongs to a study of identifying expanded T cells in peripheral blood. General observations from the study: About 1.3 clones differed between technical replicates, versus around 15 and 18 over time.

This CDR3 region has 14 residues. J lost 0 bases, V lost 7 bases, and 3 bases had no gene match. Germline V gene sequence: CDR1 MNHEY, CDR2 SVGAGI. This clonotype originated in a person aged 18 to 69 in good health. The chain couples TRBV6-5 to TRBJ1-3; 7 nucleotides align to TRBD1. The sample taken for sequencing was blood. The CDR3 sequence is CASTNRGSGNTIYF. CDR3 DNA: TGTGCCAGCACCAACAGGGGCTCTGGAAACACCATATATTTT.